This TCR beta chain originates from a study of shared clonotypes between healthy human individuals. Trimming cost V 10 bases and J 2 bases, with 15 bases left between them. Germline CDR1 is MNHGY and CDR2 is SVAAGI. The CDR3 length is 13 residues. Several immunoSEQ plates held equal portions of the genomic DNA taken from each subset. Profiled with immunoSEQ multiplex PCR; TCRdb holds only in-frame clones, not every one. Of roughly 2,300,000 clones listed, under 95% are singletons. Study results and limitations: Larger estimated richness was generally seen in naive subsets than in memory subsets.

Notes on this clone: Antigen unknown.

Sequencing input: naive CD4+ T cells from PBMCs. Stated subset: CD45RA+ positively selected. The source of this sequence is a man younger than 35 in good health. Some clones in this sample may be carry-over from other donors' samples. J is TRBJ2-7 and V is TRBV6-9; unclear D gene. As DNA, the CDR3 is TGTGCCAACCCGACAAGAACCCCCTACGAGCAGTACTTC. Protein product: CANPTRTPYEQYF.